This TCR beta chain was identified during a study of blood T cell repertoires in COVID-19. Overall study: Samples of COVID-19 (acute and convalescent) were obtained from the United States, Italy and Spain. T cells, B-cell-depleted T cells, or PBMCs supplied cDNA or gDNA.

This table comes from immunoSEQ multiplex PCR, and its TCRdb copy is limited to in-frame clones, with some not included. The sample holds more than 120,000 clones, about 86% seen once. The germline V gene encodes CDR1 DFQATT and CDR2 SNEGSKA (reference sequence). V was clipped by 3 bases and J by 10 bases; unmatched bases: 6. CDR3 size: 13 residues. This receptor was identified in a woman between 45 and 60 years old with active or convalescent COVID-19. The sequenced sample was peripheral blood. The chain is built from TRBV20-1 and TRBJ2-1; 10 bases map to TRBD2. CDR3 region: CSASYGTSDEQFF. CDR3 nucleotides: TGCAGTGCTAGTTACGGGACTAGCGACGAGCAGTTCTTC.